Below are 24 T cell receptor beta chains sequenced from a single sample in a study of T cell changes during pregnancy in multiple sclerosis. The assay was immunoSEQ multiplex PCR, and TCRdb's table has in-frame clones only and misses some. The data contain about 84,000 clones, about 94% of them seen just once; the ten biggest clones take up 0.99%. Here the sequenced sample was peripheral blood, taken in the second trimester of pregnancy. These receptors originate from a female donor in good health, enrolled as a control in a pregnancy study.

V gene TRBV6-6 combines with J gene TRBJ2-7; 8 positions agree with TRBD1. Germline V CDR1 and CDR2: MNHNY, SVGAGI (reference sequence). V was pared by 6 bases and J by 6 bases, with 7 bases of the junction left unmatched. This CDR3 region has 13 residues. This CDR3 is CASRPKDRGEQYF. For the CDR3, the DNA is TGTGCCAGCAGGCCGAAAGACAGGGGCGAGCAGTACTTC.

V gene TRBV2 combines with J gene TRBJ1-1; tentatively, D is TRBD1 (5 bases). The V end lost 5 bases, the J end lost 8 bases, and 12 bases lay between the germline ends. This CDR3 has 12 residues. The germline CDR1 and CDR2 sequences are SNHLY and FYNNEI. The DNA of the CDR3 is TGTGCCAGCAGTTTATGGGGGGAAGAAGCTTTCTTT. It translates to CASSLWGEEAFF.

The CDR3 nucleotides are TGCGCCAGCAGCGATCAGTCGAACACCGGGGAGCTGTTTTTT. Its protein is CASSDQSNTGELFF. J is TRBJ2-2 and V is TRBV5-1; D gene ambiguous. V was shortened by 4 bases and J by 0 bases, with 7 bases between the two germline ends. The CDR3 spans 14 residues. Germline V gene data show CDR1 as SGHRS and CDR2 as YFSETQ.

This chain connects TRBV2 to TRBJ1-4, with TRBD1 identical over 7 bases. The germline V gene has CDR1 SNHLY and CDR2 FYNNEI. The CDR3 spans 15 residues. The junction had 8 bases not matched to a gene; V was cut back by 8 bases and J by 2 bases. The CDR3 spells CASGGRGTTNEKLFF. DNA for the CDR3: TGTGCCAGCGGAGGCAGGGGGACCACTAATGAAAAACTGTTTTTT. Full variable domain (outside the CDR3, taken from reference TRBV2 and TRBJ1-4): EPEVTQTPSHQVTQMGQEVILRCVPISNHLYFYWYRQILGQKVEFLVSFYNNEISEKSEIFDDQFSVERPDGSNFTLKIRSTKLEDSAMYFCASGGRGTTNEKLFFGSGTQLSVL.

V usage is TRBV7-2 and J usage is TRBJ2-7; 7 bases agree with TRBD2. V lost 1 base to trimming and J lost 3 bases; unmatched junction nucleotides: 6. CDR1 is SGHTA, CDR2 FQGNSA, per germline. The CDR3 has 15 residues. The CDR3 loop reads CASSLVAGEGYEQYF. The CDR3 nucleotides are TGTGCCAGCAGCTTAGTTGCGGGGGAGGGCTACGAGCAGTACTTC.

The chain has TRBV19 and TRBJ1-1, with 8 bases that match TRBD1. V was clipped by 3 bases and J by 5 bases; unmatched bases: 8. CDR3 length: 15 amino acids. Germline V gene sequence: CDR1 LNHDA, CDR2 SQIVND (reference sequence). The CDR3 nucleotides read TGTGCCAGTAGTATTGACAGGGGATTAAGTACTGAAGCTTTCTTT. The encoded protein is CASSIDRGLSTEAFF.

The genes are TRBV27 and TRBJ2-7; 9 nucleotides agree with TRBD2. Germline V lookup: CDR1 MNHEY, CDR2 SMNVEV (reference sequence). Trimming cost V 0 bases and J 3 bases; bases outside gene matches: 3. The CDR3 is 15 amino acids. CDR3 nucleotide sequence: TGTGCCAGCAGTTTATCGACTAGCGGAGTCTACGAGCAGTACTTC. It yields the protein CASSLSTSGVYEQYF.

V and J are TRBV4-1 and TRBJ2-1; D is unclear. Germline V gives CDR1 MGHRA, CDR2 YSYEKL. The V end lost 3 bases, the J end lost 7 bases, and 16 bases lay between the germline ends. The CDR3 consists of 15 residues. In DNA, the CDR3 is TGCGCCAGCAGCCAGGCCGTGATCCCCGGGAATGAGCAGTTCTTC. Amino acids: CASSQAVIPGNEQFF.

V gene TRBV28 combines with J gene TRBJ2-3; D perhaps matches TRBD2 (5 bases). V was pared by 7 bases and J by 1 base, with 12 bases between. The CDR3 sequence is 14 residues long. CDR1 and CDR2 (germline): MDHEN, SYDVKM. The DNA of the CDR3 is TGTGCCAGCACTGGGAGCAGAGGCACAGATACGCAGTATTTT. Protein: CASTGSRGTDTQYF.

This sequence joins TRBV28 and TRBJ1-3; D might be TRBD1 (5 bases). The V and J ends lost 2 bases and 8 bases respectively, with 10 bases between them. Germline CDR1 MDHEN, CDR2 SYDVKM. CDR3 length: 13 residues. The CDR3: CASSLQQVDTIYF. The CDR3 DNA is TGTGCCAGCAGTTTACAACAGGTGGACACCATATATTTT.

This chain links TRBV5-4 with TRBJ2-5; tentative D call: TRBD2 (6 bases). The CDR3 length is 14 residues. The V and J ends lost 1 base and 0 bases respectively, with 7 bases between them. Looked up from germline, CDR1 is SGHNT and CDR2 is YYREEE (reference sequence). The chain's CDR3 is CASSLPSDQETQYF. The DNA for the CDR3 is TGTGCCAGCAGCTTGCCTAGCGACCAAGAGACCCAGTACTTC.

This clone was counted a single time. The genes are TRBV6-1 and TRBJ2-7; 8 bases agree with TRBD1. The V segment lost 6 bases and the J segment 2 bases; nucleotides outside the gene matches: 9. CDR3 length: 15 residues. Germline CDR1 MNHNS, CDR2 SASEGT. CDR3 amino acids: CASSATGDLPYEQYF. The CDR3 nucleotides are TGTGCCAGCAGCGCGACAGGGGACCTCCCCTACGAGCAGTACTTC.

This chain joins TRBV4-1 and TRBJ1-4, with a weak D call TRBD1 (6 bases). Trimming took off 2 bases at V and 4 bases at J, with 14 bases between the two ends. Germline V gene sequence: CDR1 MGHRA, CDR2 YSYEKL. CDR3 length equals 16 residues. CDR3 sequence (DNA): TGCGCCAGCAGCCAACTTTTGGGACAAAGTAATGAAAAACTGTTTTTT. Protein product: CASSQLLGQSNEKLFF.

V and J are TRBV10-1 and TRBJ2-1, with 8 bases identical to TRBD2. Germline V CDR1 and CDR2: WNHNN, SYGVQD (reference sequence). Trimming cost V 3 bases and J 8 bases; bases outside gene matches: 12. This CDR3 comprises 16 residues. CDR3 nucleotides: TGCGCCAGCAGTGAATTGTTAGCGGGAAGTATTGATGAGCAGTTCTTC. This encodes CASSELLAGSIDEQFF.

The V gene is TRBV7-2, the J gene TRBJ1-5; TRBD1 matches 10 bases. The CDR3 spans 15 residues. With 6 bases clipped from V and 2 bases from J, the junction kept 4 bases outside the gene matches. Germline CDR1 and CDR2: SGHTA and FQGNSA. The CDR3 loop reads CASSRTGGGNQPQHF. The CDR3 DNA reads as TGTGCCAGCAGTCGGACAGGGGGTGGCAATCAGCCCCAGCATTTT.

This chain links TRBV7-2 with TRBJ2-7, with 8 bases that match TRBD2. The CDR3 is 16 amino acids. Germline CDR1 reads SGHTA; CDR2 reads FQGNSA. V was pared by 5 bases and J by 2 bases, with 11 bases of the junction left unmatched. The CDR3 here is CASSLTSGTSTYEQYF. CDR3 DNA: TGTGCCAGCAGCCTCACATCCGGGACTAGTACCTACGAGCAGTACTTC.

The chain uses TRBV10-3 and TRBJ1-2; D remains ambiguous. Germline V gene data show CDR1 as ENHRY and CDR2 as SYGVKD. The CDR3 contains 14 residues. V was clipped by 10 bases and J by 4 bases, with 19 bases between them. CDR3 sequence reads: CASSTVGSGYGYTF. The CDR3 bases are TGTGCCAGTTCCACCGTGGGGAGCGGCTATGGCTACACCTTC.

J is TRBJ2-1 and V is TRBV6-5; D is unclear. Trimming removed 3 bases at V and 0 bases at J, with 12 bases between. This CDR3 spans 16 amino acids. Germline-derived CDR1 and CDR2 are MNHEY and SVGAGI. For the CDR3, the DNA is TGTGCCAGCAGTTATGTCCCTCTGAGCTCCTACAATGAGCAGTTCTTC. Amino acids: CASSYVPLSSYNEQFF.

The gene calls are TRBV27 and TRBJ2-7; possible D gene TRBD2, 6 bases. V gave up 0 bases and J gave up 2 bases, with 17 bases separating them. Germline V gene data show CDR1 as MNHEY and CDR2 as SMNVEV (reference sequence). This CDR3 is 17 amino acids long. CDR3 region: CASSLSGVGTYTYEQYF. CDR3 coding DNA: TGTGCCAGCAGTTTATCGGGGGTGGGGACTTATACCTACGAGCAGTACTTC.

The rearrangement links TRBV29-1 to TRBJ2-7; D gene uncertain. Germline values: CDR1 SQVTM, CDR2 ANQGSEA. The CDR3 contains 13 residues. Trimming took 0 bases from V and 2 from J, leaving 8 bases between them. The chain's CDR3 is CSVEDRGPYEQYF. The CDR3 region has the DNA TGCAGCGTTGAAGACCGCGGTCCCTACGAGCAGTACTTC.

This chain links TRBV19 with TRBJ2-5, with D tentatively TRBD2 (6 bases). Germline V gene lookup returns CDR1 LNHDA and CDR2 SQIVND (reference sequence). Deletions cut 0 bases from V and 5 bases from J, with 13 bases between. CDR3 length: 15 amino acids. The CDR3 spells CASSIDSSAPETQYF. In DNA form, the CDR3 reads TGTGCCAGTAGTATAGATTCTAGCGCCCCGGAGACCCAGTACTTC.

The gene calls are TRBV12-5 and TRBJ1-1, with unresolved D. The CDR3 consists of 14 residues. Germline CDR1 and CDR2: LGHNT and FRNRAP. Deletions cut 7 bases from V and 1 base from J, with 13 bases between. DNA for the CDR3: TGTGCTAGTGCCACCGCGGGCACGAACACTGAAGCTTTCTTT. Translation gives CASATAGTNTEAFF.

This chain connects TRBV29-1 to TRBJ2-7; D is possibly TRBD2 (6 bases). V shed 4 bases and J shed 0 bases, with 7 bases lying between them. The germline CDR1 and CDR2 sequences are SQVTM and ANQGSEA. This CDR3 contains 12 residues. CDR3 sequence: CSVGRDSYEQYF. In DNA form, the CDR3 reads TGCAGCGTTGGGCGGGACTCCTACGAGCAGTACTTC.

This CDR3 reads CASSLLGQIAYEQYF. CDR3 bases: TGCGCCAGCAGTCTTTTGGGACAGATCGCCTACGAGCAGTACTTC. This chain joins TRBV5-1 and TRBJ2-7; the match to TRBD1 covers 7 bases. Germline loops: CDR1 SGHRS, CDR2 YFSETQ. Trimming cost V 5 bases and J 2 bases; bases outside gene matches: 10. The CDR3 contains 15 residues. The full variable domain, its missing parts supplied by reference TRBV5-1 and TRBJ2-7, is KAGVTQTPRYLIKTRGQQVTLSCSPISGHRSVSWYQQTPGQGLQFLFEYFSETQRNKGNFPGRFSGRQFSNSRSEMNVSTLELGDSALYLCASSLLGQIAYEQYFGPGTRLTVT.